One T cell receptor beta chain is described in this entry. This record belongs to a study of low-dose radiotherapy and immunotherapy resistance in tumors. Across the study: On an every-two-weeks schedule, patients received intravenous nivolumab 240 mg, along with ipilimumab 1 mg/kg every six weeks. Every two weeks, cyclophosphamide 200 mg/m2 was infused one day before radiation plus immunotherapy.

Primers used for first-strand cDNA, a TRAV- and TRBV-specific set, covered both alpha and beta chains. Amplification of TCRs used a constant-region primer and V-primer adapter for approximately 18 PCR cycles. TCRdb re-called the reads with MiXCR, one entry per CDR3 protein. The sample yields about 14,000 distinct CDR3 sequences, under 55% seen once. CDR1 is MNHNS and CDR2 is SASEGT in the germline V gene. The CDR3 is 12 residues long. V lost 7 bases and J 3 bases, leaving 4 bases between the germline ends. The treatment that donors received included nivolumab, ipilimumab, aspirin, low-dose cyclophosphamide and low-dose radiotherapy.

The source is a human donor with advanced metastatic prostate, ovarian, gallbladder or colorectal cancer (not recorded which). This table probably holds off-target reads from a library built for another chain. The chain has TRBV6-1 and TRBJ2-6; D uncertain. The chain's CDR3 is CASKVGANVLTF. As DNA, the CDR3 is TGTGCCAGCAAGGTTGGGGCCAACGTCCTGACTTTC.